This T cell receptor beta chain was found in a study of blood T cell repertoires in COVID-19. The CDR3 has 11 residues. Trimming cost V 7 bases and J 4 bases, with 11 bases left between them. Germline CDR1 reads SQVTM; CDR2 reads ANQGSEA. Only in-frame clones appear in the TCRdb table, and some are missing; sequencing was by immunoSEQ multiplex PCR. This table has about 61,000 clones, about nine tenths appearing once. The chain joins TRBV29-1 to TRBJ2-7; D is unresolved. Sequencing used peripheral blood. The TCR originated in a woman between 50 and 59 years old with active or convalescent COVID-19. As DNA, the CDR3 is TGCAGCGCGGGTGATCGGTACGAGCAGTACTTC. Translated: CSAGDRYEQYF.